Below are 2 T cell receptor beta chains sequenced from a single sample in a study of Ad26.COV2.S vaccination and SARS-CoV-2 variants. Only in-frame clones appear in the TCRdb table, and some are missing; sequencing was by immunoSEQ multiplex PCR. The top ten clones hold approximately 5% of a sample with roughly 150,000 clones, just over 85% of them seen once. The input for sequencing was peripheral blood, taken after recovery from COVID-19. The source is a human donor who had recovered from COVID-19.

V usage is TRBV6-2 or TRBV6-3 and J usage is TRBJ2-3; D possibly corresponds to TRBD2 (5 bases). The CDR3 sequence is 20 residues long. Germline V gives CDR1 MNHEY, CDR2 SVGEGT. V was trimmed by 4 bases and J by 0 bases, leaving 26 bases between them. The chain's CDR3 is CASSFPDFPKSPSSTDTQYF. The CDR3 DNA is TGTGCCAGCAGTTTCCCGGACTTTCCAAAATCACCATCTAGCACAGATACGCAGTATTTT.

The V call is TRBV29-1, the J call TRBJ2-1; possibly TRBD1 for D (8 bases). Trimming cost V 4 bases and J 0 bases, with 13 bases left between them. CDR1 and CDR2 from the germline V gene are SQVTM and ANQGSEA. The CDR3 extends over 15 amino acids. The CDR3 sequence: CSVADREGSYNEQFF. The CDR3 coding sequence is TGCAGCGTTGCGGACAGGGAGGGCTCCTACAATGAGCAGTTCTTC.